This T cell receptor (beta chain) is drawn from a study of blood T cell repertoires in COVID-19 (TCRdb year 2020). General notes on the study: The collaborator samples originated in the United States, Italy and Spain and spanned the acute and convalescent phases of COVID-19. The material from the prospective study consisted of cDNA or gDNA derived from T cells, B-cell-depleted T cells, or PBMCs. The dataset comprised deeply sampled blood TCRbeta repertoires from subjects exposed to, actively infected with, or recovered from COVID-19. The repertoires were made available in a free public database intended to serve as a resource for research on the immune response to SARS-CoV-2. Samples were obtained from the ongoing ImmuneRACE study (first 160 participants) and from over a thousand subjects provided by 6 global collaborators. The sample metadata nearly always contained a de-identified subject ID, COVID-19 status, age in years and sex. Where available, HLA class I and class II types were obtained from metadata supplied by the sample provider rather than from assay-based typing. The investigation overall reported the following: The amount of clinical and demographic metadata varied by source and participant and was provided uncurated.

Each collaborating institution followed its own protocols to collect whole blood in K2EDTA tubes. For TCRbeta analysis, collaborators shipped samples in one of three forms: frozen whole blood, isolated PBMCs, or DNA extracted from either of those sample types. The CDR3 goes from the cysteine to the phenylalanine over 14 residues. Just the 42-base CDR3 DNA is kept, in frame starting at base 1. For CDR1 and CDR2, the germline V gene (reference sequence) lists LGHDT and YNNKEL. V gives up 1 base and J gives up 8 bases, and the segment between their germline ends measures 14 bases. Notes on this clone: The specificity of this receptor is unknown. No clone much larger than this one lies a single base away; base qualities are absent.

The immunoSEQ Assay, a bias-controlled multiplex PCR, was used to amplify TCRbeta CDR3 regions from genomic DNA. Processing in the source paper ran as follows. The number of nucleated cells in each sample was estimated from the amplification of reference gene primers within the assay. To quantify the absolute abundance of each unique TCRbeta CDR3 rearrangement, sequence reads were collapsed and filtered. Productive Simpson clonality was computed per sample as the square root of Simpson's diversity index over productive rearrangements. The source is immuneACCESS, and TCRdb retained only in-frame sequences with V and J called. Part of the clones is not carried over; for the studies checked, unresolved V genes explain less than half of this, and the remainder is unexplained. Clonal size and the V and J genes are those of that table, whereas D and trimming came from the DNA. The sample table contains 68,000 or so clones; only one count was recorded for roughly 80% of them. The ten largest clones capture about two fifths of the sample.

The specimen was peripheral blood. This clonotype was obtained from a human donor in a cohort sampled during active COVID-19. The sequence joins TRBV3-1 (or the pseudogene TRBV3-2) to TRBJ1-2; perhaps TRBD1 is the D gene, with 5 bases matching. The DNA sequence is as follows: TGTGCCAGCAGCCAAGGGGCGGGGGGACCGGGCTACACCTTC. Its translation reads: CASSQGAGGPGYTF.